A selection of T cell receptor beta chains follows, all from one sample in a study of blood T cell repertoires in COVID-19. TCRdb's copy holds only in-frame clones and misses some; the assay was immunoSEQ multiplex PCR. The sample gives around 190,000 clones, 86% of which show up once; 5.6% is in the top ten. The sequenced material came from PBMCs or T cells enriched from blood (not recorded which). These TCRs come from a man in his forties with acute COVID-19. Each CDR3 is given with its conserved first and last residue. The D gene is left open where the match is weak. Only some rows state a clone size, as once, few, many or a class for expanded clones.

clone size,V gene,J gene,D gene,CDR3 protein,CDR3 DNA
NA,TRBV3-1/TRBV3-2,TRBJ2-3,NA,CASSRMEASLSRTDTQYF,TGTGCCAGCAGCCGGATGGAGGCGTCCTTGAGTCGCACAGATACGCAGTATTTT
NA,TRBV27,TRBJ2-5,NA,CASSLVSQGTQYF,TGTGCCAGCAGTTTAGTATCCCAGGGGACCCAGTACTTC
NA,TRBV30,TRBJ2-7,NA,CAWSVLGYEQYF,TGTGCCTGGAGTGTACTAGGCTACGAGCAGTACTTC
NA,TRBV18,TRBJ1-6,NA,CASSPDQGNSPLHF,TGTGCCAGCTCACCAGACCAGGGGAATTCACCCCTCCACTTT
NA,TRBV9,TRBJ1-3,NA,CASSVDLLSGNTIYF,TGTGCCAGCAGCGTAGATCTCCTCTCTGGAAACACCATATATTTT
NA,TRBV28,TRBJ1-2,NA,CASNPSGGLGYTF,TGTGCCAGCAACCCCAGCGGAGGCCTGGGCTACACCTTC
few,TRBV5-1,TRBJ2-2,NA,CASSLDQGTGELFF,TGCGCCAGCAGCTTGGATCAGGGCACCGGGGAGCTGTTTTTT
NA,TRBV6-5,TRBJ1-1,NA,CASSYGGGGNTEAFF,TGTGCCAGCAGTTACGGAGGAGGAGGAAACACTGAAGCTTTCTTT
NA,TRBV7-9,TRBJ2-7,TRBD2,CASSSSGSLYF,TGTGCCAGCAGCTCAAGCGGGAGCCTGTACTTC
once,TRBV10-3,TRBJ1-1,NA,CASGEEGTEAFF,TGTGCCAGTGGGGAGGAGGGGACTGAAGCTTTCTTT
NA,TRBV6-2/TRBV6-3,TRBJ2-3,TRBD2,CASSGLKGLAEGDTQYF,TGTGCCAGCAGTGGACTTAAGGGACTAGCGGAAGGAGATACGCAGTATTTT
NA,TRBV28,TRBJ2-6,NA,CASSYWTADSGANVLTF,TGTGCCAGCAGTTATTGGACAGCAGACTCTGGGGCCAACGTCCTGACTTTC
NA,TRBV7-9,TRBJ2-3,TRBD1,CASSLVGSLGQDTDTQYF,TGTGCCAGCAGCTTAGTAGGGTCTTTGGGACAGGACACAGATACGCAGTATTTT
NA,TRBV12-5,TRBJ2-3,NA,CASGLNSYTQYF,TGTGCTAGTGGTTTGAACAGTTATACGCAGTATTTT
once,TRBV10-3,TRBJ1-1,NA,CAISEGEDGIEAFF,TGTGCCATCAGTGAGGGAGAGGACGGGATTGAAGCTTTCTTT
NA,TRBV12-5,TRBJ1-1,NA,CASGPPRGLNTEAFF,TGTGCTAGTGGACCCCCCAGGGGTTTGAACACTGAAGCTTTCTTT
once,TRBV6-2/TRBV6-3,TRBJ2-4,NA,CASSYSVPSALAKNIQYF,TGTGCCAGCAGTTACTCTGTCCCTAGTGCCCTCGCCAAAAACATTCAGTACTTC
NA,TRBV7-9,TRBJ2-7,NA,CASSLETGQSYEQYF,TGTGCCAGCAGCTTAGAGACTGGCCAGTCCTACGAGCAGTACTTC
NA,TRBV6-2/TRBV6-3,TRBJ1-5,NA,CASTPTGGGQPQHF,TGTGCCAGCACCCCGACTGGGGGAGGCCAGCCCCAGCATTTT
few,TRBV3-1/TRBV3-2,TRBJ1-2,NA,CASSQEGANYGYTF,TGTGCCAGCAGCCAAGAAGGGGCCAACTATGGCTACACCTTC
few,TRBV6-1,TRBJ1-1,TRBD1,CASRERRQGRGTEAFF,TGTGCCAGCAGGGAACGGAGACAGGGGCGAGGAACTGAAGCTTTCTTT
NA,TRBV29-1,TRBJ2-1,NA,CSVEENSYNEQFF,TGCAGCGTTGAGGAGAACTCCTACAATGAGCAGTTCTTC
NA,TRBV28,TRBJ2-1,NA,CASSLGPGVIHNEQFF,TGTGCCAGCAGTTTGGGTCCGGGAGTAATCCACAATGAGCAGTTCTTC
NA,TRBV18,TRBJ2-5,TRBD1,CASSPEGTELQETQYF,TGTGCCAGCTCACCGGAAGGGACAGAGTTACAAGAGACCCAGTACTTC
NA,TRBV2,TRBJ2-3,NA,CASRTDEGTQYF,TGTGCCAGCAGGACGGACGAGGGTACGCAGTATTTT
NA,TRBV2,TRBJ2-5,TRBD2,CASSRTSGIETQYF,TGTGCCAGCAGTAGGACTAGCGGGATTGAGACCCAGTACTTC
NA,TRBV5-1,TRBJ2-6,NA,CASSIPSSGANVLTF,TGCGCCAGCAGCATCCCTAGCTCTGGGGCCAACGTCCTGACTTTC
NA,TRBV28,TRBJ2-1,TRBD1,CASSSGTGDLSYNEQFF,TGTGCCAGCAGTTCCGGGACAGGGGACCTCTCCTACAATGAGCAGTTCTTC
NA,TRBV2,TRBJ2-1,TRBD1,CASSEALTGVNEQFF,TGTGCCAGCAGTGAAGCGCTGACAGGGGTCAATGAGCAGTTCTTC
NA,TRBV28,TRBJ1-5,NA,CASSTPLGGAQPQHF,TGTGCCAGCAGTACTCCCCTCGGTGGGGCCCAGCCCCAGCATTTT
NA,TRBV6-2/TRBV6-3,TRBJ1-5,NA,CASSYGQYNQPQHF,TGTGCCAGCAGTTACGGGCAGTACAATCAGCCCCAGCATTTT
NA,TRBV11-1,TRBJ2-1,TRBD2,CASSLTREGRHEQFF,TGTGCCAGCAGCCTCACTCGGGAGGGCCGACATGAGCAGTTCTTC
NA,TRBV28,TRBJ2-1,NA,CASREIAASSYNEQFF,TGTGCCAGCAGAGAGATAGCTGCTAGCTCCTACAATGAGCAGTTCTTC
NA,TRBV27,TRBJ1-2,TRBD1,CASQTGGDGYTF,TGTGCCTCCCAGACAGGGGGAGATGGCTACACCTTC
NA,TRBV28,TRBJ1-5,NA,CATTYRGQPQHF,TGTGCCACAACATACCGGGGTCAGCCCCAGCATTTT
NA,TRBV9,TRBJ1-3,NA,CASSDSKGSRNTIYF,TGTGCCAGCAGCGACTCAAAGGGGTCAAGAAACACCATATATTTT
NA,TRBV28,TRBJ2-1,TRBD1,CASSSEAGQGFYEQFF,TGTGCCAGCAGTAGTGAGGCGGGACAGGGGTTCTATGAGCAGTTCTTC
NA,TRBV7-2,TRBJ2-7,NA,CASSLGLGEQYF,TGTGCCAGCAGCTTAGGGCTTGGCGAGCAGTACTTC
NA,TRBV18,TRBJ1-1,NA,CAAGVNTEAFF,TGTGCGGCCGGGGTGAACACTGAAGCTTTCTTT
NA,TRBV7-9,TRBJ1-2,TRBD1,CASSPQGAGGYTF,TGTGCCAGCAGCCCCCAGGGGGCGGGTGGCTACACCTTC
NA,TRBV25-1,TRBJ2-7,NA,CASSLGRGSYEQYF,TGTGCCAGCAGTTTGGGCCGGGGCTCCTACGAGCAGTACTTC
NA,TRBV4-1,TRBJ2-7,TRBD2,CASSQSLAAKTEQYF,TGCGCCAGCAGCCAGTCACTAGCGGCCAAAACCGAGCAGTACTTC
few,TRBV5-8,TRBJ1-2,NA,CASSLVLYTF,TGTGCCAGCAGCTTGGTCCTTTACACCTTC
few,TRBV2,TRBJ2-3,TRBD2,CASSGRRGATDTQYF,TGTGCCAGCAGTGGAAGGCGGGGGGCCACAGATACGCAGTATTTT
NA,TRBV9,TRBJ1-5,NA,CASSPSPGMGQPQHF,TGTGCCAGCAGCCCCTCTCCAGGGATGGGTCAGCCCCAGCATTTT
NA,TRBV27,TRBJ1-2,TRBD1,CASSSQGPVYGYTF,TGTGCCAGCAGTTCACAGGGGCCCGTCTATGGCTACACCTTC
NA,TRBV11-2,TRBJ1-2,TRBD1,CASSSDRGYGYTF,TGTGCCAGCAGCTCGGACAGGGGCTATGGCTACACCTTC
NA,TRBV28,TRBJ2-2,TRBD1,CASIGAWGTDNTGELFF,TGTGCCAGCATCGGGGCCTGGGGGACAGACAACACCGGGGAGCTGTTTTTT
few,TRBV28,TRBJ1-2,TRBD1,CATEGTGPFNYGYTF,TGTGCCACCGAGGGGACAGGCCCATTTAACTATGGCTACACCTTC
NA,TRBV3-1/TRBV3-2,TRBJ1-6,NA,CASSQERRENSPLHF,TGTGCCAGCAGCCAAGAAAGAAGGGAGAATTCACCCCTCCACTTT
NA,TRBV29-1,TRBJ2-7,NA,CSVESFAYEQYF,TGCAGCGTTGAGTCGTTTGCCTACGAGCAGTACTTC
NA,TRBV29-1,TRBJ1-2,NA,CSVEGGDYGYTF,TGCAGCGTTGAAGGCGGGGACTATGGCTACACCTTC